This T cell receptor (beta chain) derives from a study of regulatory T cells in long-lasting Graves disease. Trimming at V came to 6 bases and at J to 5 bases, leaving 9 bases not matched to a gene. The CDR3 is 15 residues long. Germline V CDR1 and CDR2: SNHLY, FYNNEI. Researchers made TCR beta libraries by using iRepertoire HTBI primers and running Arm-PCR on CDR3 regions. Via MiXCR, TCRdb re-called the multiplex PCR reads, giving one row per CDR3 protein. This sample has a few hundred thousand distinct CDR3 sequences, with over 15% found just once. The sample's time point: newly diagnosed GD, antithyroid drugs for less than 3 months. The TCR library was prepared using RNA isolated from PBMCs. This clonotype has a count of ten or more. These data are also associated with another study on T cells in Graves' hyperthyroidism and ophthalmopathy.

This sequence joins TRBV2 and TRBJ2-5; 10 bases align to TRBD2. The receptor was derived from a man in his forties or fifties with Graves disease. Sequencing used peripheral blood mononuclear cells (PBMCs), obtained at new diagnosis, from a patient treated with antithyroid drugs. CDR3 sequence: CASRLSGGAWETQYF. CDR3 in DNA: TGTGCCAGCAGGCTGAGCGGGGGGGCCTGGGAGACCCAGTACTTC.